What follows are 10 T cell receptor beta chains derived from one specimen sequenced in a study of blood T cell repertoires in COVID-19. Profiling relied on immunoSEQ multiplex PCR, and the TCRdb table lists in-frame clones only, not all of them. Of about 370,000 clones in the sample, 85% to 90% were seen once. The specimen sequenced was PBMCs or T cells enriched from blood (not recorded which). The receptors here all came from a young man who had recovered from COVID-19.

For the CDR3, the DNA is TGTGCCTGGAGTGTGGGACAGCCCTACGAGCAGTACTTC. This codes for CAWSVGQPYEQYF. The V call is TRBV30, the J call TRBJ2-7; TRBD1 matches 7 bases. Germline V lookup: CDR1 GTSNPN, CDR2 SVGIG (reference sequence). The V and J ends lost 0 bases and 2 bases, in that order; junction bases with no gene match: 1. This CDR3 region has 13 residues.

The CDR3 bases are TGTGCCAGCAGTGCTGAAACACCCAGCTACGAGCAGTACTTC. This codes for CASSAETPSYEQYF. The rearrangement links TRBV28 to TRBJ2-7; D is unresolved. V was pared by 5 bases and J by 3 bases, with 14 bases between. The germline V gene encodes CDR1 MDHEN and CDR2 SYDVKM. The CDR3 is 14 amino acids.

V and J are TRBV27 and TRBJ2-2; 13 bases match TRBD2. Trimming removed 6 bases from V and 0 bases from J; junction bases left unmatched: 4. The length of the CDR3 is 17 residues. Germline loops: CDR1 MNHEY, CDR2 SMNVEV (reference sequence). The CDR3 sequence: CASSLGLAGANTGELFF. For the CDR3, the DNA is TGTGCCAGCAGCTTAGGACTAGCGGGAGCGAACACCGGGGAGCTGTTTTTT.

The V call is TRBV18, the J call TRBJ2-7; the match to TRBD1 covers 7 bases. The V segment lost 2 bases and the J segment 2 bases; nucleotides outside the gene matches: 3. The CDR3 totals 14 residues. Germline V lookup: CDR1 KGHSH, CDR2 LQKENI. CDR3 amino acids: CASSPWDSTYEQYF. The CDR3 DNA is TGTGCCAGCTCACCATGGGACAGTACCTACGAGCAGTACTTC.

The chain has TRBV9 and TRBJ1-1, with a weak D call TRBD1 (5 bases). This CDR3 is built from 13 residues. Germline V gives CDR1 SGDLS, CDR2 YYNGEE. V gave up 2 bases and J gave up 5 bases, with 10 bases separating them. CDR3 in DNA: TGTGCCAGCAGCGTTTGGGGCAATACTGAAGCTTTCTTT. This codes for CASSVWGNTEAFF.

The chain employs TRBV27 and TRBJ2-7, with D perhaps matching TRBD2 (6 bases). CDR3 length: 14 residues. Trimming took 1 base from V and 4 from J, leaving 11 bases between them. In germline, CDR1 is MNHEY, CDR2 SMNVEV (reference sequence). The CDR3 DNA reads as TGTGCCAGCAGTTTATACGGGGGTCAGTACGAGCAGTACTTC. Translation: CASSLYGGQYEQYF.

This sequence joins TRBV18 and TRBJ1-4, with D possibly TRBD1 on 6 matching bases. Germline CDR1 is KGHSH and CDR2 is LQKENI. The CDR3 has 14 residues. Trimming took off 3 bases at V and 6 bases at J, with 11 bases between the two ends. CDR3 sequence reads: CASSPGTTDEKLFF. The DNA of the CDR3 is TGTGCCAGCTCACCCGGGACAACGGATGAAAAACTGTTTTTT.

There are a few counts of this clone. The chain recombines TRBV5-5 with TRBJ1-1, with D possibly being TRBD1 (5 bases). This CDR3 comprises 15 residues. Trimming removed 0 bases from V and 1 base from J, with 10 bases in between. Per germline, CDR1 SGHKS and CDR2 YYEKEE (reference sequence). CDR3 amino acids: CASSLVMDKNTEAFF. The CDR3 region has the DNA TGTGCCAGCAGCTTGGTGATGGACAAGAACACTGAAGCTTTCTTT. Full variable domain (rest looked up from reference TRBV5-5 and TRBJ1-1): DAGVTQSPTHLIKTRGQQVTLRCSPISGHKSVSWYQQVLGQGPQFIFQYYEKEERGRGNFPDRFSARQFPNYSSELNVNALLLGDSALYLCASSLVMDKNTEAFFGQGTRLTVV.

The chain links TRBV18 to TRBJ1-2; possible D gene TRBD1, 6 bases. Germline V CDR1 and CDR2: KGHSH, LQKENI. Between the trimmed V and J ends, which lost 2 bases and 5 bases, there was a span of 18 bases. The CDR3 consists of 16 residues. CDR3 DNA sequence: TGTGCCAGCTCACCAGGGTTTGGTATGGGGACATATGGCTACACCTTC. Residues: CASSPGFGMGTYGYTF. Full variable domain (rest looked up from reference TRBV18 and TRBJ1-2): NAGVMQNPRHLVRRRGQEARLRCSPMKGHSHVYWYRQLPEEGLKFMVYLQKENIIDESGMPKERFSAEFPKEGPSILRIQQVVRGDSAAYFCASSPGFGMGTYGYTFGSGTRLTVV.

The chain joins TRBV12-5 to TRBJ1-6; D remains ambiguous. V was cut by 5 bases and J by 1 base, with 6 bases left in between. This CDR3 has 14 amino acids. CDR1 and CDR2 from the germline V gene are LGHNT and FRNRAP. The CDR3 DNA sequence: TGTGCTAGTGGTAGAGGTTCCTATAATTCACCCCTCCACTTT. It yields the protein CASGRGSYNSPLHF.